One sample yielded the 21 T cell receptor beta chains listed below, sequenced in a study of blood T cell repertoires in COVID-19. Generated by immunoSEQ multiplex PCR, the TCRdb table keeps only in-frame clones and is missing some. The data show about 48,000 clones, approximately 83% seen once. The sequenced material came from peripheral blood. The receptors come from a human donor in a cohort sampled during active COVID-19. The donor label of this sample is uncertain.

The chain is built from TRBV7-9 and TRBJ1-1; TRBD1 is a possible D gene (6 bases). CDR1 is SEHNR and CDR2 is FQNEAQ in the germline V gene (reference sequence). The V end lost 2 bases, the J end lost 4 bases, and 8 bases lay between the germline ends. CDR3 length equals 13 residues. Written as DNA, the CDR3 is TGTGCCAGCAGCTTACAGGGGCTCACTGAAGCTTTCTTT. This codes for CASSLQGLTEAFF.

The J gene is TRBJ1-6, the V gene TRBV10-3; D is possibly TRBD1 (6 bases). Germline loops: CDR1 ENHRY, CDR2 SYGVKD. V was clipped by 6 bases and J by 9 bases, with 12 bases between them. CDR3 length equals 13 residues. The CDR3 reads CAIRAGEISPLHF. CDR3 bases: TGTGCCATCAGAGCAGGGGAAATTTCACCCCTCCACTTT.

The V call is TRBV7-3, the J call TRBJ2-3, with 11 bases that match TRBD2. Germline loops: CDR1 SGHTA, CDR2 FQGTGA. The CDR3 extends over 17 amino acids. J was trimmed by 4 bases and V by 5 bases; bases with no gene match: 11. The CDR3 protein is CASSRTTSGGRADTQYF. The CDR3 region has the DNA TGTGCCAGCAGCCGCACTACTAGCGGGGGAAGGGCAGATACGCAGTATTTT.

The table lists this clone with a count of one. The rearrangement uses TRBV27 and TRBJ1-5; 7 bases are shared with TRBD1. J lost 0 bases, V lost 5 bases, and 4 bases had no gene match. The CDR3 totals 15 residues. Germline V CDR1 and CDR2: MNHEY, SMNVEV (reference sequence). The CDR3 loop reads CASSHDRDSNQPQHF. In DNA form, the CDR3 reads TGTGCCAGCAGTCATGACAGGGATAGCAATCAGCCCCAGCATTTT.

The J gene is TRBJ2-1, the V gene TRBV5-1; TRBD2 aligns across 11 bases. Germline V gene sequence: CDR1 SGHRS, CDR2 YFSETQ. The trim removed 5 bases at V and 6 bases at J, leaving 4 bases unmatched. The CDR3 consists of 14 residues. The CDR3 region is CASSSLAGGNEQFF. The CDR3 nucleotides read TGCGCCAGCAGTTCCCTAGCGGGAGGCAATGAGCAGTTCTTC.

The genes are TRBV6-2 or TRBV6-3 and TRBJ2-1, with 10 positions matching TRBD1. The CDR3 has 15 amino acids. After removal of 6 bases from V and 2 bases from J, the junction contained 4 bases not matched to a gene. The V gene's germline CDR1 is MNHEY and CDR2 SVGEGT. CDR3 amino acids: CASSRQGAAYNEQFF. The DNA of the CDR3 is TGTGCCAGCAGCAGACAGGGGGCTGCCTACAATGAGCAGTTCTTC.

This chain joins TRBV6-1 and TRBJ1-4; no reliable D call. Germline CDR1 MNHNS, CDR2 SASEGT. V lost 3 bases and J lost 5, with 4 bases in between. CDR3 length equals 12 residues. CDR3 sequence: CASSDRNEKLFF. Here the CDR3 DNA reads TGTGCCAGCAGTGATCGGAATGAAAAACTGTTTTTT.

This chain links TRBV5-8 with TRBJ2-5; maybe TRBD1 (6 bases). CDR3 length: 17 residues. Germline V gene sequence: CDR1 SGHTS, CDR2 YDEGEE. Trimming removed 5 bases from V and 5 bases from J, with 25 bases in between. CDR3 loop: CASRTRQVEGPRETQYF. CDR3 nucleotide sequence: TGTGCCAGCAGAACCCGACAGGTTGAGGGGCCCAGGGAGACCCAGTACTTC.

The gene calls are TRBV4-1 and TRBJ1-6; the D is unclear. CDR3 length: 13 amino acids. Germline V gene sequence: CDR1 MGHRA, CDR2 YSYEKL. V was cut by 10 bases and J by 8 bases, with 15 bases left in between. CDR3 bases: TGCGCCACCAGGACCCCGGGGTATTCACCCCTCCACTTT. Its protein product is CATRTPGYSPLHF.

This clone was counted a single time. The genes are TRBV7-9 and TRBJ2-4; TRBD1 agrees at 8 bases. The CDR3 totals 16 residues. Germline trimming cut 5 bases from V and 5 bases from J; bases unmatched to any gene: 11. Germline-derived CDR1 and CDR2 are SEHNR and FQNEAQ (reference sequence). CDR3 nucleotide sequence: TGTGCCAGCAGCATGTCAGGGGGCGGGCCAGAAAACATTCAGTACTTC. Residues: CASSMSGGGPENIQYF. Based on the CDR3 plus reference TRBV7-9 and TRBJ2-4, the full variable domain is DTGVSQNPRHKITKRGQNVTFRCDPISEHNRLYWYRQTLGQGPEFLTYFQNEAQLEKSRLLSDRFSAERPKGSFSTLEIQRTEQGDSAMYLCASSMSGGGPENIQYFGAGTRLSVL.

The chain links TRBV11-2 to TRBJ2-1, with 11 bases that match TRBD2. The CDR3 length is 15 residues. Trimming at V came to 5 bases and at J to 8 bases, leaving 8 bases not matched to a gene. Germline lookup yields CDR1 SGHAT and CDR2 FQNNGV. CDR3 sequence: CASSVRLAGWDEQFF. In DNA form, the CDR3 reads TGTGCCAGCAGCGTCCGACTAGCGGGGTGGGATGAGCAGTTCTTC.

V and J are TRBV20-1 and TRBJ2-7; D is perhaps TRBD1 (5 bases). The CDR3 loop spans 11 amino acids. The V end was cut by 5 bases, the J end by 4 bases, with 9 bases between. CDR1 is DFQATT and CDR2 is SNEGSKA in the germline V gene (reference sequence). The CDR3 nucleotides are TGCAGTGCTCCGCAGGGTTACGAGCAGTACTTC. This encodes CSAPQGYEQYF.

V usage is TRBV30 and J usage is TRBJ1-2, with D possibly matching TRBD1 (6 bases). The V end was cut by 1 base, the J end by 2 bases, with 11 bases between. Germline V gene data show CDR1 as GTSNPN and CDR2 as SVGIG (reference sequence). The CDR3 is 14 amino acids. The CDR3 is CAWSAHRANYGYTF. The CDR3 region has the DNA TGTGCCTGGAGTGCCCACAGGGCGAACTATGGCTACACCTTC. Variable domain in full (rest from reference TRBV30 and TRBJ1-2): SQTIHQWPATLVQPVGSPLSLECTVEGTSNPNLYWYRQAAGRGLQLLFYSVGIGQISSEVPQNLSASRPQDRQFILSSKKLLLSDSGFYLCAWSAHRANYGYTFGSGTRLTVV.

V gene TRBV18 combines with J gene TRBJ1-6, with D possibly TRBD1 on 6 matching bases. V was shortened by 6 bases and J by 6 bases, with 15 bases between the two germline ends. Germline V lookup: CDR1 KGHSH, CDR2 LQKENI. This CDR3 has 15 amino acids. The CDR3 sequence is CASSIQGVSNSPLHF. CDR3 bases: TGTGCCAGCTCCATACAGGGAGTGAGTAATTCACCCCTCCACTTT.

V and J are TRBV5-1 and TRBJ2-7, with 8 bases fitting TRBD1. Germline-derived CDR1 and CDR2 are SGHRS and YFSETQ. The V and J ends lost 5 bases and 4 bases, in that order; junction bases with no gene match: 11. The CDR3 totals 15 residues. CDR3 residues: CASSKRQGSLYEQYF. Written as DNA, the CDR3 is TGCGCCAGCAGTAAAAGACAGGGGAGCCTTTACGAGCAGTACTTC.

The J gene is TRBJ2-7, the V gene TRBV3-1 (or the pseudogene TRBV3-2); D is perhaps TRBD1 (6 bases). The CDR3 is made up of 14 amino acids. V was shortened by 1 base and J by 3 bases, with 10 bases between the two germline ends. The germline gives CDR1 LGHDT, CDR2 YNNKEL (reference sequence). The CDR3: CASSQARGSYEQYF. CDR3 nucleotide sequence: TGTGCCAGCAGCCAAGCGAGGGGGAGCTACGAGCAGTACTTC.

The rearrangement links TRBV4-3 to TRBJ2-3; 7 bases map to TRBD1. The CDR3 has 14 amino acids. V gave up 0 bases and J gave up 7 bases; unmatched junction bases: 4. CDR1 and CDR2 (germline): LGHNA, YSLEER. The chain's CDR3 is CASSQEGGTNTQYF. CDR3 DNA sequence: TGCGCCAGCAGCCAAGAAGGGGGCACGAATACGCAGTATTTT.

The table lists this clone with a count of one. The V gene is TRBV6-6, the J gene TRBJ2-5, with 8 bases fitting TRBD2. Trimming cost V 7 bases and J 1 base; bases outside gene matches: 8. The CDR3 has 15 residues. Germline V gene sequence: CDR1 MNHNY, CDR2 SVGAGI (reference sequence). CDR3 in amino acids: CASKRLAGSQETQYF. CDR3 DNA: TGTGCCAGCAAGCGGCTAGCGGGTAGCCAAGAGACCCAGTACTTC.

This clone showed up just a few times. V gene TRBV27 combines with J gene TRBJ1-5; the D gene is possibly TRBD1 (5 bases). The CDR3 is 15 amino acids. Germline values: CDR1 MNHEY, CDR2 SMNVEV (reference sequence). V shed 6 bases and J shed 7 bases, with 19 bases lying between them. CDR3 residues: CASRTSGSALQPQHF. CDR3 nucleotide sequence: TGTGCCAGCAGAACCTCAGGGTCGGCTTTGCAGCCCCAGCATTTT.

This clone has only one observation. The V gene is TRBV24-1, the J gene TRBJ2-1, with D perhaps TRBD2 (7 bases). CDR3 length: 14 residues. Germline V gene data show CDR1 as KGHDR and CDR2 as SFDVKD. V dropped 9 bases and J dropped 7 bases, with 18 bases sitting between them. The CDR3 DNA reads TGTGCCACCGGGGAGGGGGGGGCTAGAAATGAGCAGTTCTTC. It codes for CATGEGGARNEQFF.

V gene TRBV19 combines with J gene TRBJ1-2; maybe TRBD1 (5 bases). Germline V lookup: CDR1 LNHDA, CDR2 SQIVND (reference sequence). The CDR3 consists of 12 residues. Trimming left V 3 bases short and J 6 bases short, with 8 bases between. CDR3: CASSMKGHGYTF. DNA for the CDR3: TGTGCCAGTAGTATGAAGGGGCATGGCTACACCTTC. The variable domain in full, with the rest retrieved from reference TRBV19 and TRBJ1-2, is DGGITQSPKYLFRKEGQNVTLSCEQNLNHDAMYWYRQDPGQGLRLIYYSQIVNDFQKGDIAEGYSVSREKKESFPLTVTSAQKNPTAFYLCASSMKGHGYTFGSGTRLTVV.